A selection of T cell receptor beta chains follows, all from one sample in a study of memory CD4+ T cells and cytomegalovirus serostatus. Repertoires were generated with immunoSEQ multiplex PCR, while TCRdb's copy carries only in-frame clones and drops some. This sample has approximately 88,000 clones; 75% to 85% occur once, and the top ten carry 3.6%. Sequencing was carried out using memory CD4+ T cells from blood. The receptors shown here come from an adult in good health and CMV-seropositive. The CDR3 runs from the conserved cysteine through the conserved F or W. Fields, in order: D gene, J gene, clone size, CDR3 length, V gene, CDR3 protein, CDR3 DNA. The D gene is left open where the match is weak. Clone size appears in some rows only: once, few, many, or a class for an expanded clone.

NA TRBJ1-6 once 15 TRBV10-3 CAISATGSENSPLHF TGTGCCATCAGTGCTACAGGGTCTGAAAATTCACCCCTCCACTTT
NA TRBJ1-1 NA 14 TRBV28 CASSSPPGQTEAFF TGTGCCAGCAGCTCCCCCCCGGGGCAGACTGAAGCTTTCTTT
TRBD2 TRBJ2-1 NA 15 TRBV6-5 CASSPRWGRVNEQFF TGTGCCAGCAGCCCCCGTTGGGGGAGGGTGAATGAGCAGTTCTTC
TRBD2 TRBJ2-5 NA 14 TRBV6-6 CASSLGGGGETQYF TGTGCCAGCAGCCTGGGGGGGGGAGGAGAGACCCAGTACTTC
TRBD1 TRBJ2-3 once 14 TRBV7-7 CASSLQGSTDTQYF TGTGCTAGCAGCCTACAGGGGAGCACAGATACGCAGTATTTT
TRBD1 TRBJ1-2 NA 15 TRBV14 CASSQGDSLNYGYTF TGTGCCAGCAGCCAAGGGGACAGTCTTAACTATGGCTACACCTTC
NA TRBJ2-3 few 17 TRBV5-4 CANSDPQGQGGGDTQYF TGTGCCAACTCCGACCCTCAGGGCCAGGGGGGCGGCGATACGCAGTATTTT
TRBD1 TRBJ1-1 NA 14 TRBV5-1 CASSWGTGETEAFF TGCGCCAGCAGCTGGGGGACAGGGGAGACTGAAGCTTTCTTT
NA TRBJ1-4 few 15 TRBV4-1 CASSQEWARGEKLFF TGCGCCAGCAGCCAAGAGTGGGCCCGGGGGGAAAAACTGTTTTTT
NA TRBJ1-1 NA 14 TRBV4-2 CASSSKPRATEAFF TGTGCCAGCAGCTCGAAACCGAGGGCCACTGAAGCTTTCTTT
NA TRBJ1-2 NA 14 TRBV18 CASSPTRADYGYTF TGTGCCAGCTCACCAACCCGGGCCGACTATGGCTACACCTTC
TRBD2 TRBJ2-3 NA 15 TRBV5-1 CASSLEGLATGTQYF TGCGCCAGCAGCTTGGAGGGACTAGCGACAGGGACGCAGTATTTT
TRBD2 TRBJ2-7 few 15 TRBV7-2 CASSLVASGAYEQYF TGTGCCAGCAGCTTAGTGGCTAGCGGGGCCTACGAGCAGTACTTC
TRBD2 TRBJ2-1 NA 13 TRBV11-2 CASSLDLSGEQFF TGTGCCAGCAGCTTAGATCTTAGCGGGGAGCAGTTCTTC
TRBD1 TRBJ1-5 NA 15 TRBV7-8 CASSLGQGGVQPQHF TGTGCCAGCAGCCTGGGACAGGGGGGCGTTCAGCCCCAGCATTTT
NA TRBJ1-5 NA 13 TRBV19 CASSTDRDQPQHF TGTGCCAGTAGCACTGATCGAGATCAGCCCCAGCATTTT
NA TRBJ2-3 NA 16 TRBV5-1 CASSLGTATSTDTQYF TGCGCCAGCAGCTTGGGCACGGCTACTAGCACAGATACGCAGTATTTT
NA TRBJ2-7 NA 15 TRBV6-6 CASSFSTPGTYEQYF TGTGCCAGCAGTTTCTCGACCCCGGGTACCTACGAGCAGTACTTC
NA TRBJ2-7 NA 13 TRBV27 CASSTETEMKQYF TGTGCCAGCAGCACTGAGACGGAGATGAAGCAGTACTTC
TRBD2 TRBJ2-5 NA 15 TRBV6-5 CASSPRGGPWETQYF TGTGCCAGCAGTCCCCGGGGGGGTCCATGGGAGACCCAGTACTTC
NA TRBJ2-5 NA 14 TRBV5-1 CASSLVVGQETQYF TGCGCCAGCAGCTTGGTGGTTGGGCAAGAGACCCAGTACTTC
NA TRBJ2-1 NA 14 TRBV4-3 CASSQDGDYNEQFF TGCGCCAGCAGCCAAGATGGGGATTACAATGAGCAGTTCTTC
NA TRBJ1-2 NA 15 TRBV7-9 CASSQEGAGPNRYTF TGTGCCAGCAGCCAAGAAGGAGCAGGGCCTAATCGCTACACCTTC
NA TRBJ1-3 NA 18 TRBV18 CASSPQAQDFVSGNTIYF TGTGCCAGCTCACCCCAGGCTCAGGACTTCGTCTCTGGAAACACCATATATTTT
NA TRBJ2-1 NA 16 TRBV11-3 CASSPGREFSWNEQFF TGTGCCAGCAGCCCCGGCAGGGAGTTCTCGTGGAATGAGCAGTTCTTC
TRBD1 TRBJ1-2 NA 15 TRBV5-4 CASRPKTGQGRGYTF TGTGCCAGCAGACCGAAGACGGGACAGGGCCGTGGCTACACCTTC
NA TRBJ2-2 NA 15 TRBV5-1 CASSPGAPGTGELFF TGCGCCAGCAGCCCAGGGGCGCCGGGCACCGGGGAGCTGTTTTTT
TRBD2 TRBJ2-1 NA 18 TRBV4-2 CASSQRLAGGAGTDEQFF TGTGCCAGCAGCCAGAGACTAGCGGGAGGTGCGGGGACAGATGAGCAGTTCTTC
TRBD1 TRBJ1-4 NA 16 TRBV11-2 CASSLQGGTTNEKLFF TGTGCCAGCAGCTTACAAGGGGGCACAACTAATGAAAAACTGTTTTTT
NA TRBJ2-1 NA 14 TRBV18 CASSGTSSYNEQFF TGTGCCAGCTCAGGGACTTCCTCCTACAATGAGCAGTTCTTC
TRBD1 TRBJ2-1 once 16 TRBV27 CASRLNTGGAYNEQFF TGTGCCAGCAGGCTCAACACAGGGGGCGCCTACAATGAGCAGTTCTTC
NA TRBJ2-1 NA 16 TRBV7-3 CASSLSSGFGGNEQFF TGTGCCAGCAGCTTAAGTAGCGGTTTTGGGGGGAATGAGCAGTTCTTC
TRBD1 TRBJ1-2 NA 16 TRBV7-2 CASSLTPGQGSYGYTF TGTGCCAGCAGCTTAACCCCGGGACAGGGATCCTATGGCTACACCTTC
NA TRBJ2-7 once 12 TRBV6-1 CASSEGPSAEYF TGTGCCAGCAGTGAGGGGCCCTCTGCTGAGTACTTC
NA TRBJ1-5 NA 15 TRBV5-8 CASSVGGHNNQPQHF TGTGCCAGCAGCGTTGGGGGACACAACAATCAGCCCCAGCATTTT
NA TRBJ2-7 NA 12 TRBV7-2 CASRPGPYEQYF TGTGCCAGCAGACCGGGCCCCTACGAGCAGTACTTC
TRBD1 TRBJ1-2 NA 16 TRBV5-1 CASSYTHLQGADGYTF TGCGCCAGCAGCTACACCCATTTACAGGGGGCAGATGGCTACACCTTC
NA TRBJ2-3 once 14 TRBV19 CASSIRRGRDTQYF TGTGCCAGTAGTATACGAAGGGGTAGAGATACGCAGTATTTT
NA TRBJ2-1 once 17 TRBV5-4 CASSLRLSRTQLVGQFF TGTGCCAGCAGCTTAAGACTTTCCCGAACCCAGTTAGTGGGGCAGTTCTTC
TRBD2 TRBJ2-1 NA 15 TRBV5-4 CASSWTSGDYNEQFF TGTGCCAGCAGCTGGACTAGCGGGGATTACAATGAGCAGTTCTTC
TRBD2 TRBJ2-1 NA 16 TRBV7-9 CASSVPGLAGGGEQFF TGTGCCAGCAGCGTTCCGGGACTAGCGGGAGGGGGTGAGCAGTTCTTC
NA TRBJ1-5 once 14 TRBV19 CASSSDRNNQPQHF TGTGCCAGTAGTTCCGACAGGAACAATCAGCCCCAGCATTTT
NA TRBJ1-2 NA 13 TRBV11-2 CASSLDRVGGYTF TGTGCCAGCAGCTTAGACAGGGTCGGTGGCTACACCTTC
NA TRBJ1-5 once 13 TRBV29-1 CSVRVQDDQPQHF TGCAGCGTTCGAGTGCAGGATGATCAGCCCCAGCATTTT
NA TRBJ1-2 NA 15 TRBV2 CASSEGRGHNYGYTF TGTGCCAGCAGTGAAGGCAGGGGACATAACTATGGCTACACCTTC
TRBD1 TRBJ1-2 NA 15 TRBV6-5 CASTSGGMESYGYTF TGTGCCAGCACGTCAGGGGGCATGGAGAGCTATGGCTACACCTTC
NA TRBJ1-2 few 13 TRBV6-5 CASSHRERSGYTF TGTGCCAGCAGCCACAGGGAGCGGAGTGGCTACACCTTC
NA TRBJ2-5 once 12 TRBV30 CAWIGLGETQYF TGTGCCTGGATTGGGCTCGGGGAGACCCAGTACTTC
NA TRBJ2-7 NA 15 TRBV5-5 CASSLSGTYDYEQYF TGTGCCAGCAGCCTCTCGGGGACGTACGACTACGAGCAGTACTTC
TRBD2 TRBJ2-7 NA 16 TRBV6-6 CASSYSASGGAYEQYF TGTGCCAGCAGTTACTCGGCTAGCGGGGGGGCCTACGAGCAGTACTTC
TRBD2 TRBJ2-3 NA 16 TRBV5-4 CASSLRLAGVTDTQYF TGTGCCAGCAGCTTACGACTAGCGGGAGTCACAGATACGCAGTATTTT
NA TRBJ2-3 once 17 TRBV4-1 CASSPSRGAGRGDTQYF TGCGCCAGCAGCCCGTCTCGGGGAGCGGGTCGGGGGGATACGCAGTATTTT
NA TRBJ1-5 NA 14 TRBV2 CASSPISRDQPQHF TGTGCCAGCAGTCCCATATCAAGGGATCAGCCCCAGCATTTT